The subject of this entry is one T cell receptor (beta chain). Its antigen is undetermined. The read halts 3 residues ahead of the CDR3 end, with the missing end drawn from the germline J gene. The sample belongs to a study of Tregs in tolerant kidney transplant recipients. The nonmyeloablative bone marrow transplants came from related graft donors, with transient mixed chimerism. CD4+CD25+CD127- Tregs, CD4+CD25- non-Tregs, CD4 and CD8 cells were sorted. Regarding the study as a whole: Biological reproducibility was not directly addressed in this study. Validation in larger populations is needed because few patients were studied.

The repertoire was sequenced with immunoSEQ multiplex PCR; TCRdb's copy has only in-frame clones and lacks some. Its clone listing holds tens of thousands of clones. The trim removed 10 bases at V and 1 base at J, leaving 6 bases unmatched. CDR3 length: 14 amino acids. From germline, CDR1 is SNHLY and CDR2 FYNNEI. This sequence joins TRBV2 and TRBJ2-2; TRBD2 aligns across 7 bases. This TCR came from a human patient who received a combined kidney and bone marrow transplant. Some of these T cells may belong to the graft donor. Material: CD4+ T cells from blood (PBMCs), obtained 24 months after the transplant. The chain's CDR3 is CAIRDYQNTGELFF. The part of the CDR3 DNA that was read is TGTGCCATTCGGGACTACCAGAACACCGGGGAG.